The 27 T cell receptor beta chains presented below share a single source sample, sequenced in a study of spatial heterogeneity in lung cancer. TCRdb called the 5' RACE reads again in MiXCR, with one record for every CDR3 protein. The sample yields about 23,000 distinct CDR3 sequences, less than 3.5% seen once. The time point is: sample taken at primary tumor resection. The sequencing used PBMCs, collected at surgery. Every receptor here comes from a female donor with early-stage non-small cell lung cancer.

This clonotype was recorded many times. This sequence joins TRBV5-5 and TRBJ1-2; possible D gene TRBD1, 6 bases. This CDR3 region has 15 residues. The V and J ends lost 5 bases and 7 bases respectively, with 21 bases between them. The germline gives CDR1 SGHKS, CDR2 YYEKEE (reference sequence). The CDR3 DNA follows: TGTGCCAGCAGGGACCGGGACACCGCCTTTCTTGGCTACACCTTC. Its translation: CASRDRDTAFLGYTF. Drawing the rest from reference TRBV5-5 and TRBJ1-2, the complete variable domain is DAGVTQSPTHLIKTRGQQVTLRCSPISGHKSVSWYQQVLGQGPQFIFQYYEKEERGRGNFPDRFSARQFPNYSSELNVNALLLGDSALYLCASRDRDTAFLGYTFGSGTRLTVV.

This clonotype was recorded at least ten times. This chain uses TRBV28 with TRBJ2-5; D assignment may be TRBD1 or TRBD2 (5 bases each). CDR3 length equals 17 residues. Germline V gene sequence: CDR1 MDHEN, CDR2 SYDVKM. The V and J ends lost 2 bases and 4 bases respectively, with 20 bases between them. The CDR3 DNA is TGTGCCAGCAGTTTAATAACGACGGGACCGAGTAGAGAGACCCAGTACTTC. Amino acids: CASSLITTGPSRETQYF. The full variable domain, completed using reference TRBV28 and TRBJ2-5, is DVKVTQSSRYLVKRTGEKVFLECVQDMDHENMFWYRQDPGLGLRLIYFSYDVKMKEKGDIPEGYSVSREKKERFSLILESASTNQTSMYLCASSLITTGPSRETQYFGPGTRLLVL.

The table lists this clonotype with many counts. This chain connects TRBV29-1 to TRBJ2-2; TRBD1 is a possible D gene (6 bases). The CDR3 totals 14 residues. The V gene lost 4 bases and the J gene lost 2 bases, with 11 bases spanning the gap. Per germline, CDR1 SQVTM and CDR2 ANQGSEA. CDR3 DNA sequence: TGCAGCGTTGGGGGCAGGGGAAACACCGGGGAGCTGTTTTTT. This encodes CSVGGRGNTGELFF.

This clonotype is medium-sized. This sequence joins TRBV4-2 and TRBJ2-3; D not certain. Looked up from germline, CDR1 is LGHNA and CDR2 is YNFKEQ. CDR3 length: 15 residues. Trimming stripped 4 bases from V and 2 bases from J, with 13 bases between. The CDR3 DNA follows: TGTGCCAGCAGCCTTAGGTTCCTTACCACAGATACGCAGTATTTT. Translated, it gives CASSLRFLTTDTQYF.

There are many counts of this clonotype. V and J are TRBV7-9 and TRBJ2-7, with a possible D match to TRBD1 (5 bases). Trimming removed 1 base at V and 6 bases at J, with 7 bases between. The CDR3 is made up of 12 amino acids. Looked up from germline, CDR1 is SEHNR and CDR2 is FQNEAQ (reference sequence). The CDR3 sequence: CASSLGTSEQYF. In DNA form, the CDR3 reads TGTGCCAGCAGCTTAGGGACAAGCGAGCAGTACTTC. The full variable domain, with the rest looked up from reference TRBV7-9 and TRBJ2-7, is DTGVSQNPRHKITKRGQNVTFRCDPISEHNRLYWYRQTLGQGPEFLTYFQNEAQLEKSRLLSDRFSAERPKGSFSTLEIQRTEQGDSAMYLCASSLGTSEQYFGPGTRLTVT.

The table lists this clonotype with many counts. The rearrangement uses TRBV4-1 and TRBJ1-1; D not resolved. Germline values: CDR1 MGHRA, CDR2 YSYEKL. This CDR3 contains 14 residues. Deletions cut 2 bases from V and 2 bases from J, with 9 bases between. The DNA for the CDR3 is TGCGCCAGCAGCCAATCCAGGAGAAACACTGAAGCTTTCTTT. This gives the protein CASSQSRRNTEAFF.

This clonotype was seen many times. This rearrangement joins TRBV27 to TRBJ2-7, with TRBD2 identical over 11 bases. Germline V lookup: CDR1 MNHEY, CDR2 SMNVEV (reference sequence). The CDR3 is made up of 16 amino acids. Trimming at V came to 6 bases and at J to 6 bases, leaving 13 bases not matched to a gene. DNA of the CDR3: TGTGCCAGCAGCTCCCCCCGGGCTAGCGGGAGGTCCGAGCAGTACTTC. It codes for CASSSPRASGRSEQYF.

This clonotype was seen repeatedly, ten times or more. The CDR3 here is CASSAGLAGVIHEQYF. CDR3 DNA sequence: TGTGCCAGCAGCGCCGGACTAGCGGGAGTCATCCACGAGCAGTACTTC. This sequence joins TRBV9 and TRBJ2-7, with 13 bases matching TRBD2. Per the germline V gene, CDR1 is SGDLS and CDR2 is YYNGEE. J was trimmed by 5 bases and V by 3 bases; bases with no gene match: 8. This CDR3 comprises 16 residues.

This clonotype was seen ten or more times. The J gene is TRBJ2-7, the V gene TRBV5-1; D is ambiguous. Trimming cost V 0 bases and J 4 bases, with 8 bases left between them. This CDR3 contains 13 residues. The germline CDR1 and CDR2 sequences are SGHRS and YFSETQ. This CDR3 reads CASSLAHRYEQYF. In nucleotides, the CDR3 is TGCGCCAGCAGCTTGGCCCACCGGTACGAGCAGTACTTC.

This clonotype was seen ten or more times. V gene TRBV27 combines with J gene TRBJ2-7; the D gene is possibly TRBD2 (6 bases). Germline CDR1 MNHEY, CDR2 SMNVEV (reference sequence). CDR3 length: 16 residues. Between the trimmed V and J ends, which lost 7 bases and 5 bases, there was a span of 24 bases. CDR3: CASTSSRRESFNEQYF. The CDR3 DNA reads TGTGCCAGCACCTCGAGTCGTCGGGAGTCTTTCAACGAGCAGTACTTC.

This clonotype has ten or more counts. The chain couples TRBV6-5 to TRBJ2-1; either TRBD1 or TRBD2 may fit D (6 bases each). The CDR3 runs to 14 residues. Germline CDR1 reads MNHEY; CDR2 reads SVGAGI. The ends were cut back, 2 bases at V and 9 bases at J, with 14 bases in the middle. CDR3 DNA sequence: TGTGCCAGCAGTTACCTTAGGGGGGAAGGTGAGCAGTTCTTC. Encoded protein: CASSYLRGEGEQFF.

The sample holds many counts of this clonotype. One junction end disagrees with the germline gene, perhaps due to a read error. The chain combines TRBV12-3 or TRBV12-4 with TRBJ2-4; D remains unclear. The CDR3 is 12 residues long. This CDR3 reads CASSLAKNIQYF. The CDR3 DNA is TGTGCCAGCAGTCTAGCCAAAAACATTCAGTACTTC.

The rearrangement joins TRBV7-9 to TRBJ2-1; tentatively, D is TRBD1 (6 bases). CDR1 and CDR2 from the germline V gene are SEHNR and FQNEAQ (reference sequence). This CDR3 region has 15 residues. Trimming took 5 bases from V and 4 from J, leaving 15 bases between them. CDR3 in amino acids: CASSPGQWGYNEQFF. For the CDR3, the DNA is TGTGCCAGCAGCCCCGGACAGTGGGGATACAATGAGCAGTTCTTC.

The chain combines TRBV11-1 with TRBJ2-1; the D is unclear. The V end lost 3 bases, the J end lost 8 bases, and 14 bases lay between the germline ends. Germline CDR1 reads SGHAT; CDR2 reads FQDESV (reference sequence). CDR3 length: 14 amino acids. As DNA, the CDR3 is TGTGCCAGCAGCTTGATCTCAGACTTCGATGAGCAGTTCTTC. It specifies CASSLISDFDEQFF.

This clonotype was recorded at least ten times. V is TRBV5-1 and J is TRBJ2-7, with 9 bases matching TRBD2. Germline CDR1 SGHRS, CDR2 YFSETQ. With 4 bases clipped from V and 6 bases from J, the junction kept 5 bases outside the gene matches. The CDR3 length is 13 residues. The CDR3 nucleotides read TGCGCCAGCAGCAATGGGACTAGCCGCGAGCAGTACTTC. It is translated as CASSNGTSREQYF.

This clonotype was found many times. This chain uses TRBV18 with TRBJ1-1; D is unclear. CDR1 and CDR2 (germline): KGHSH, LQKENI. The CDR3 is 13 residues long. V was trimmed by 1 base and J by 5 bases, leaving 8 bases between them. The CDR3 bases are TGTGCCAGCTCACCACAACCCAAGACTGAAGCTTTCTTT. This translates into CASSPQPKTEAFF.

Regarding this clonotype: Compared with germline, one end of the junction differs, possibly owing to a read error. V and J are TRBV6-1 and TRBJ1-1, with 7 bases that match TRBD1. CDR1 is MNHNS, CDR2 SASEGT, per germline. There are 15 residues in the CDR3. This CDR3 reads CVSSERGTENTEAFF. In DNA, the CDR3 is TGTGTCAGCAGTGAAAGGGGGACAGAGAACACTGAAGCTTTCTTT.

This clonotype has at least ten counts. The rearrangement uses TRBV9 and TRBJ2-3; the match to TRBD2 covers 7 bases. The CDR3 consists of 16 residues. Germline V gene lookup returns CDR1 SGDLS and CDR2 YYNGEE. Unmatched junction bases numbered 13, after V lost 4 bases and J lost 5 bases. The chain's CDR3 is CASSLPFSGFRDTQYF. In DNA, the CDR3 is TGTGCCAGCAGCCTTCCATTTAGCGGGTTTCGAGATACGCAGTATTTT.

This clonotype occurred many times. The chain couples TRBV28 to TRBJ1-5; 7 positions match TRBD1. There are 16 residues in the CDR3. Germline trimming cut 5 bases from V and 2 bases from J; bases unmatched to any gene: 9. Germline CDR1 reads MDHEN; CDR2 reads SYDVKM. As DNA, the CDR3 is TGTGCCAGCAGTCTGACGACAGGGTTTGGCAATCAGCCCCAGCATTTT. It translates to CASSLTTGFGNQPQHF.

In its sample, this clonotype was seen many times. V is TRBV6-5 and J is TRBJ2-1; 12 bases fit TRBD2. There are 17 residues in the CDR3. J was trimmed by 2 bases and V by 10 bases; bases with no gene match: 12. CDR1 and CDR2 (germline): MNHEY, SVGAGI. The CDR3 loop reads CATKGVLAGGTYNEQFF. CDR3 sequence (DNA): TGTGCCACCAAAGGGGTCCTAGCGGGAGGGACCTACAATGAGCAGTTCTTC.

This clonotype was seen ten or more times. The CDR3 region has the DNA TGTGCCAGCAGTGAAATATCAAGCGTTACCTACGAGCAGTACTTC. Translating it yields CASSEISSVTYEQYF. The chain is built from TRBV2 and TRBJ2-7; D remains ambiguous. The V gene lost 2 bases and the J gene lost 2 bases, with 13 bases spanning the gap. The CDR3 has 15 residues. The germline V gene has CDR1 SNHLY and CDR2 FYNNEI. Full variable domain (remainder filled in from reference TRBV2 and TRBJ2-7): EPEVTQTPSHQVTQMGQEVILRCVPISNHLYFYWYRQILGQKVEFLVSFYNNEISEKSEIFDDQFSVERPDGSNFTLKIRSTKLEDSAMYFCASSEISSVTYEQYFGPGTRLTVT.

The rearrangement links TRBV6-5 to TRBJ1-2; possibly TRBD1 for D (6 bases). Germline CDR1 and CDR2: MNHEY and SVGAGI. Trimming took off 2 bases at V and 3 bases at J, with 10 bases between the two ends. The CDR3 spans 14 residues. In DNA, the CDR3 is TGTGCCAGCAGTTACGGCGCAGGGGACTATGGCTACACCTTC. It yields the protein CASSYGAGDYGYTF.

This clonotype occurred many times. The chain combines TRBV9 with TRBJ2-1; 10 bases fit TRBD2. V dropped 3 bases and J dropped 7; count of bases not matched to a gene: 10. The CDR3 is 16 amino acids. The germline CDR1 and CDR2 sequences are SGDLS and YYNGEE. The CDR3 reads CASSGGLAGANNEQFF. The CDR3 DNA follows: TGTGCCAGCAGCGGAGGGCTAGCGGGAGCCAATAATGAGCAGTTCTTC.

The sample holds many counts of this clonotype. The chain joins TRBV6-2 or TRBV6-3 to TRBJ2-1; D tentatively fits TRBD1 or TRBD2 (5 bases each). There are 19 residues in the CDR3. V lost 0 bases and J 1 base, leaving 19 bases between the germline ends. CDR1 is MNHEY, CDR2 SVGEGT, per germline. The CDR3 DNA is TGTGCCAGCAGTTACTCGAATTTGTGGGGCGGAGGATCCTACAATGAGCAGTTCTTC. Amino acids: CASSYSNLWGGGSYNEQFF.

This clonotype was seen many times. V is TRBV12-3 or TRBV12-4 and J is TRBJ1-1; D may be TRBD1 (5 bases). Trimming cost V 3 bases and J 0 bases, with 11 bases left between them. The CDR3 extends over 15 amino acids. CDR3 DNA sequence: TGTGCCAGCAGTTTTGGAGGGGCCATGAACACTGAAGCTTTCTTT. Translation: CASSFGGAMNTEAFF.

This clonotype was seen ten or more times. The chain carries TRBV20-1 and TRBJ2-7; no clear D. Per germline, CDR1 DFQATT and CDR2 SNEGSKA (reference sequence). V was clipped by 5 bases and J by 3 bases, with 8 bases between them. The CDR3 loop spans 11 amino acids. In nucleotides, the CDR3 is TGCAGTGCTGAGACGGACTACGAGCAGTACTTC. It encodes CSAETDYEQYF.

This clonotype was seen only a few times. Written as DNA, the CDR3 is TGCGCCAGCAGCTCGCGGTTCGGGGTAGCTTTCGGTTACAATGAGCAGTTCTTC. This translates into CASSSRFGVAFGYNEQFF. V usage is TRBV5-1 and J usage is TRBJ2-1, with D perhaps matching TRBD2 (5 bases). The V and J ends lost 3 bases and 4 bases respectively, with 23 bases between them. CDR3 length: 18 residues. The germline V gene encodes CDR1 SGHRS and CDR2 YFSETQ.